The 9 T cell receptor beta chains listed next were all sequenced from one sample in a study of blood T cell repertoires in COVID-19. Only in-frame clones appear in the TCRdb table, and some are missing; sequencing was by immunoSEQ multiplex PCR. The sample has about 410,000 clones, about 90% seen once; the top ten hold roughly 0.66%. Sequenced input: PBMCs or T cells enriched from blood (not recorded which). These TCRs come from a man aged 18 to 30 who had recovered from COVID-19.

The chain is built from TRBV29-1 and TRBJ1-2; the D gene is possibly TRBD1 (5 bases). This CDR3 is built from 13 residues. Trimming shortened V by 7 bases and J by 1 base, and 13 bases separated the two germline ends. Germline V gene data show CDR1 as SQVTM and CDR2 as ANQGSEA. CDR3 DNA sequence: TGCAGCGCGAAAAAAGACAGTAACTATGGCTACACCTTC. As protein: CSAKKDSNYGYTF.

V gene TRBV5-1 combines with J gene TRBJ2-1, with TRBD2 identical over 7 bases. The germline V gene has CDR1 SGHRS and CDR2 YFSETQ. The junction had 4 bases not matched to a gene; V was cut back by 0 bases and J by 4 bases. The CDR3 contains 15 residues. DNA of the CDR3: TGCGCCAGCAGCTTGGCCCTAGCGGCTTACAATGAGCAGTTCTTC. Translated, it gives CASSLALAAYNEQFF.

The chain recombines TRBV27 with TRBJ1-1; 8 nucleotides match TRBD1. The germline gives CDR1 MNHEY, CDR2 SMNVEV (reference sequence). The CDR3 contains 15 residues. With V trimmed by 0 bases and J by 7 bases, 7 bases remained unmatched. CDR3 DNA sequence: TGTGCCAGCAGTTTATCGAGGACAGGGATCGGTGAAGCTTTCTTT. Amino acid sequence: CASSLSRTGIGEAFF.

V and J are TRBV7-9 and TRBJ1-6; no clear D. This CDR3 is built from 14 residues. The V end lost 1 base, the J end lost 14 bases, and 15 bases lay between the germline ends. Germline CDR1 is SEHNR and CDR2 is FQNEAQ (reference sequence). CDR3 coding DNA: TGTGCCAGCAGCTTAGGGAAGGATCAGGAAACCCTCCACTTT. It codes for CASSLGKDQETLHF.

The chain uses TRBV5-4 and TRBJ1-2, with TRBD1 identical over 10 bases. The germline V gene encodes CDR1 SGHNT and CDR2 YYREEE (reference sequence). The CDR3 covers 18 residues. Trimming took 3 bases from V and 1 from J; bases not matched to a gene: 12. The CDR3 nucleotides read TGTGCCAGCAGCTCCGGCCGGGACAGGGGTCCCCTTAACTATGGCTACACCTTC. Translation gives CASSSGRDRGPLNYGYTF.

V gene TRBV27 combines with J gene TRBJ2-4; D perhaps matches TRBD2 (6 bases). The CDR3 is made up of 15 amino acids. Germline V lookup: CDR1 MNHEY, CDR2 SMNVEV (reference sequence). Trimming left V 6 bases short and J 0 bases short, with 12 bases between. The CDR3 DNA reads as TGTGCCAGCAGCTTAGGAGGGAAAGCCAAAAACATTCAGTACTTC. Translation gives CASSLGGKAKNIQYF.

The table lists this clone with a count of one. The chain carries TRBV6-5 and TRBJ1-1; no definite D call. From germline, CDR1 is MNHEY and CDR2 SVGAGI. CDR3 length: 13 amino acids. With 6 bases removed from V and 1 base from J, the gap between germline ends came to 9 bases. The CDR3, as DNA: TGTGCCAGCAGGACTACACGGAACACTGAAGCTTTCTTT. Its protein is CASRTTRNTEAFF.

This chain joins TRBV4-1 and TRBJ2-7, with 8 bases identical to TRBD1. Germline values: CDR1 MGHRA, CDR2 YSYEKL. Trimming at V came to 3 bases and at J to 0 bases, leaving 4 bases not matched to a gene. The CDR3 is 15 residues long. The DNA of the CDR3 is TGCGCCAGCAGCCACCTGACAGGGGACTCCTACGAGCAGTACTTC. This translates into CASSHLTGDSYEQYF.

The sample holds one count of this clone. This chain links TRBV5-8 with TRBJ1-5, with 9 bases that match TRBD1. With V trimmed by 4 bases and J by 0 bases, 8 bases remained unmatched. The CDR3 is made up of 17 amino acids. Germline assignment: CDR1 SGHTS and CDR2 YDEGEE. This CDR3 reads CASSDGTGKYSNQPQHF. The CDR3, as DNA: TGTGCCAGCAGCGATGGGACAGGGAAATATAGCAATCAGCCCCAGCATTTT.